Listed below are T cell receptor beta chains from one sample, sequenced in a study of shared clonotypes between healthy human individuals. Some clones are missing from TCRdb's copy, which holds only in-frame ones; the method was immunoSEQ multiplex PCR. The sample includes millions of clones, more than 80% seen only once; the top ten take roughly 0.15%. The sequencing input was naive CD4+ T cells sorted from blood. These receptors came from a man between 18 and 35 years old in good health. The CDR3 runs from the conserved cysteine through the conserved F or W. A D gene is named only where the DNA matches it firmly. Clone size, where shown, is once, few, many, or a class for clones that have expanded.

abundance	d_gene	v_gene	j_gene	len	CDR3aa	CDR3nt
once	-	TRBV10-2	TRBJ2-1	15	CASSETGVSYNEQFF	TGCGCCAGCAGTGAAACGGGAGTCTCCTACAATGAGCAGTTCTTC
-	TRBD1	TRBV18	TRBJ1-2	16	CASFPSLGTGLGGYTF	TGTGCCAGCTTCCCATCCCTCGGGACAGGGCTCGGTGGCTACACCTTC
-	-	TRBV7-2	TRBJ2-4	13	CASSIDQGNIQYF	TGTGCCAGCAGCATTGACCAAGGAAACATTCAGTACTTC
-	-	TRBV4-3	TRBJ2-7	16	CASSQVKAGDPYEQYF	TGCGCCAGCAGCCAAGTAAAGGCAGGGGATCCCTACGAGCAGTACTTC
-	TRBD1	TRBV6-1	TRBJ2-1	15	CASTLGTDNRNEQFF	TGTGCCAGCACCCTCGGGACAGACAATCGCAATGAGCAGTTCTTC
-	TRBD1	TRBV6-4	TRBJ2-1	15	CASSLDRGLYNEQFF	TGTGCCAGCAGTTTGGACAGGGGGCTTTACAATGAGCAGTTCTTC
-	-	TRBV2	TRBJ1-1	14	CASSEAGLGTEAFF	TGTGCCAGCAGTGAAGCAGGGCTCGGCACTGAAGCTTTCTTT
once	TRBD1	TRBV7-2	TRBJ1-2	15	CASSFTGGAGYGYTF	TGTGCCAGCAGCTTTACAGGGGGCGCAGGGTATGGCTACACCTTC
once	TRBD2	TRBV12-5	TRBJ2-1	16	CASGPPLAASYNEQFF	TGTGCTAGTGGTCCGCCTCTAGCGGCCTCCTACAATGAGCAGTTCTTC
-	-	TRBV19	TRBJ2-7	14	CASSIGTSGSKQYF	TGTGCCAGTAGTATCGGGACCTCGGGCAGCAAGCAGTACTTC
-	TRBD1	TRBV30	TRBJ1-6	17	CAWRALRGLFGDSPLHF	TGTGCCTGGAGGGCGCTGAGGGGGCTTTTCGGGGATTCACCCCTCCACTTT
-	-	TRBV30	TRBJ1-1	14	CAWSVRSGNTEAFF	TGTGCCTGGAGTGTACGATCGGGGAACACTGAAGCTTTCTTT
-	-	TRBV19	TRBJ1-2	15	CASSPTGQGTHGYTF	TGTGCCAGTAGTCCAACAGGGCAAGGGACCCATGGCTACACCTTC
few	-	TRBV15	TRBJ1-1	14	CATTKTLVDTEAFF	TGTGCCACCACCAAGACATTAGTTGACACTGAAGCTTTCTTT
-	TRBD1	TRBV5-1	TRBJ2-4	14	CASSFGQGVDIQYF	TGCGCCAGCAGCTTTGGACAGGGGGTAGACATTCAGTACTTC
-	TRBD2	TRBV7-2	TRBJ2-1	16	CASSLEGLAGVNEQFF	TGTGCCAGCAGCTTAGAAGGACTAGCGGGGGTCAATGAGCAGTTCTTC
-	-	TRBV10-1	TRBJ2-3	19	CASRLERTLLGERADTQYF	TGCGCCAGCAGGTTGGAGAGAACTCTATTGGGGGAAAGGGCAGATACGCAGTATTTT
-	TRBD2	TRBV6-1	TRBJ2-7	15	CASSAPSGSSYEQYF	TGTGCCAGCAGTGCTCCTAGCGGGAGTTCCTACGAGCAGTACTTC
-	TRBD1	TRBV7-9	TRBJ1-1	19	CASSPLDRALNSMDTEAFF	TGTGCCAGCAGCCCCTTAGACAGGGCCCTGAATTCCATGGACACTGAAGCTTTCTTT
-	-	TRBV28	TRBJ2-1	14	CASSWEGSYNEQFF	TGTGCCAGCAGTTGGGAAGGGTCCTACAATGAGCAGTTCTTC
-	TRBD2	TRBV6-5	TRBJ2-5	16	CASSSGLAGNAETQYF	TGTGCCAGCAGTTCGGGACTAGCGGGAAATGCAGAGACCCAGTACTTC
-	-	TRBV10-1	TRBJ2-1	14	CASSEGGPTNEQFF	TGCGCCAGCAGTGAGGGGGGGCCAACCAATGAGCAGTTCTTC
-	-	TRBV4-3	TRBJ1-5	14	CASSQGEGYQPQHF	TGCGCCAGCAGCCAAGGAGAGGGGTATCAGCCCCAGCATTTT
-	TRBD1	TRBV5-1	TRBJ1-1	17	CASSANPGQGTNTEAFF	TGCGCCAGCAGCGCGAACCCCGGACAGGGGACGAACACTGAAGCTTTCTTT
few	TRBD1	TRBV29-1	TRBJ1-4	13	CSVRQGAGEKLFF	TGCAGCGTCAGACAGGGGGCGGGTGAAAAACTGTTTTTT
-	-	TRBV5-4	TRBJ2-7	13	CASSPTSSYEQYF	TGTGCCAGCAGCCCTACGTCCTCCTACGAGCAGTACTTC
-	-	TRBV5-1	TRBJ2-5	14	CASSLEMTPETQYF	TGCGCCAGCAGCTTGGAGATGACCCCCGAGACCCAGTACTTC
once	TRBD1	TRBV10-3	TRBJ2-7	14	CAISPGTGTHEQYF	TGTGCCATCAGTCCCGGGACAGGGACCCACGAGCAGTACTTC
-	-	TRBV19	TRBJ1-5	14	CASSPGEGGQPQHF	TGTGCCAGTAGTCCAGGGGAGGGGGGTCAGCCCCAGCATTTT
-	TRBD2	TRBV30	TRBJ2-3	15	CAWAGTSGGTDTQYF	TGTGCCTGGGCCGGAACTAGCGGGGGTACAGATACGCAGTATTTT
-	-	TRBV30	TRBJ2-5	14	CAWSVTGGTETQYF	TGTGCCTGGAGTGTAACGGGGGGCACAGAGACCCAGTACTTC
few	-	TRBV30	TRBJ1-6	12	CAWSQRESPLHF	TGTGCCTGGAGTCAAAGGGAATCACCCCTCCACTTT
-	-	TRBV28	TRBJ1-2	13	CASTLGGAYGYTF	TGTGCCAGCACCCTTGGGGGGGCATATGGCTACACCTTC
-	TRBD1	TRBV29-1	TRBJ1-2	15	CSVEGITGEAYGYTF	TGCAGCGTTGAAGGTATTACAGGGGAAGCCTATGGCTACACCTTC
-	-	TRBV11-3	TRBJ2-3	15	CASSLGIASTDTQYF	TGTGCCAGCAGCTTAGGCATAGCGAGCACAGATACGCAGTATTTT
-	-	TRBV28	TRBJ1-2	14	CASSRLAGENGYTF	TGTGCCAGCAGCAGACTGGCAGGGGAGAACGGCTACACCTTC
-	-	TRBV29-1	TRBJ1-1	14	CSAQRTVMNTEAFF	TGCAGCGCCCAAAGGACGGTTATGAACACTGAAGCTTTCTTT
-	-	TRBV19	TRBJ2-7	15	CASSMHGTSVYEQYF	TGTGCCAGTAGTATGCACGGGACATCGGTTTACGAGCAGTACTTC
-	TRBD1	TRBV11-2	TRBJ1-1	15	CASSLTGTAYTEAFF	TGTGCCAGCAGCTTAACAGGGACAGCGTACACTGAAGCTTTCTTT
once	TRBD2	TRBV4-3	TRBJ2-5	16	CASSQEASGVEETQYF	TGCGCCAGCAGCCAAGAGGCTAGCGGGGTGGAGGAGACCCAGTACTTC
-	-	TRBV5-4	TRBJ2-1	13	CASSSYSNNEQFF	TGTGCCAGCAGCTCGTACAGCAACAATGAGCAGTTCTTC
-	-	TRBV4-1	TRBJ2-7	14	CASSQDGRADEQYF	TGCGCCAGCAGCCAAGACGGGAGAGCTGACGAGCAGTACTTC